This T cell receptor beta chain was sequenced during a study of cytomegalovirus exposure and HLA in healthy donors. Notes on the study in general: At a 0.05 false discovery rate, a later analysis found around 17,000 TCR beta sequences to be associated with HLA alleles.

This CDR3 comprises 15 residues. The V gene end was trimmed by 1 base and the J gene end by 4 bases; junction bases not matched to a gene: 2. The V gene's germline CDR1 is LNHNV and CDR2 YYDKDF (reference sequence). The PCR employed 60 Vbeta primers together with 13 Jbeta primers. Using immunoSEQ multiplex PCR, the repertoire was profiled, and TCRdb retains in-frame clones only, with some absent. The sample has around 150,000 clones, roughly 72% seen once. As for this clone: No antigen is known for it.

The rearrangement links TRBV15 to TRBJ1-5, with 9 bases lining up with TRBD1. The specimen sequenced was PBMCs. The source of this sequence is a woman in her thirties or forties in good health and CMV-seronegative. The CDR3 DNA sequence: TGTGCCACCAGCAGAGCCGGGACAGGGAATCAGCCCCAGCATTTT. It encodes CATSRAGTGNQPQHF. The full variable domain, with the rest looked up from reference TRBV15 and TRBJ1-5, is DAMVIQNPRYQVTQFGKPVTLSCSQTLNHNVMYWYQQKSSQAPKLLFHYYDKDFNNEADTPDNFQSRRPNTSFCFLDIRSPGLGDTAMYLCATSRAGTGNQPQHFGDGTRLSIL.